Below are 31 T cell receptor beta chains sequenced from a single sample in a study of shared clonotypes between healthy human individuals. Clones were read by immunoSEQ multiplex PCR, and TCRdb kept only the in-frame ones, dropping some. The profile covers 500,000 or so clones, with approximately 94% appearing a single time and around 0.067% taken by the ten largest. Specimen: naive CD4+ T cells sorted from blood. As for subset: CD45RA+ positively selected. These receptors were collected from a woman in her 30s in good health.

The chain employs TRBV5-1 and TRBJ2-7; 9 bases agree with TRBD2. The CDR3 covers 18 residues. V shed 0 bases and J 1 base; nucleotides not matched to a gene: 11. Germline loops: CDR1 SGHRS, CDR2 YFSETQ. The CDR3 bases are TGCGCCAGCAGCTTGGTGTTTAGCGGGAGTCCAGGGTCCTACGAGCAGTACTTC. It encodes CASSLVFSGSPGSYEQYF.

The rearrangement uses TRBV7-6 and TRBJ2-3; 7 bases match TRBD2. The CDR3 spans 16 residues. V shed 4 bases and J 2 bases; nucleotides not matched to a gene: 9. Germline V gene sequence: CDR1 SGHVS, CDR2 FNYEAQ. The CDR3 sequence is CASSSRASGTTDTQYF. For the CDR3, the DNA is TGTGCCAGCAGCTCCAGGGCTAGCGGCACCACAGATACGCAGTATTTT.

A remark on this clone: The sample has other DNA sequences that encode this CDR3 too. This chain links TRBV6-5 with TRBJ1-2; TRBD1 matches 9 bases. V shed 0 bases and J 4 bases; nucleotides not matched to a gene: 3. Germline lookup yields CDR1 MNHEY and CDR2 SVGAGI. The CDR3 runs 15 residues. The CDR3 reads CASSYSTGGGYGYTF. Written as DNA, the CDR3 is TGTGCCAGCAGTTACTCGACAGGGGGGGGCTATGGCTACACCTTC.

The V and J genes are TRBV27 and TRBJ2-5; tentative D call: TRBD2 (5 bases). The V gene lost 0 bases and the J gene lost 3 bases, with 8 bases spanning the gap. This CDR3 is built from 14 residues. The germline gives CDR1 MNHEY, CDR2 SMNVEV (reference sequence). This CDR3 reads CASSLSRAEETQYF. The CDR3 coding sequence is TGTGCCAGCAGTTTATCGCGGGCCGAAGAGACCCAGTACTTC.

As for this clone: The germline gene is not matched at one end of the junction; a read error may be the cause. V usage is TRBV28 and J usage is TRBJ1-4; D gene unclear. Germline V gives CDR1 MDHEN, CDR2 SYDVKM. The CDR3 has 14 residues. The CDR3 DNA reads as TGTGCCAGCGCCCGTGGTGGACCTAAGGAAAAACTGTTTTTT. Its translation is CASARGGPKEKLFF.

This chain connects TRBV4-2 to TRBJ2-5; 9 positions agree with TRBD2. The J call may not be correct, given that the DNA end is closer to TRBJ2-7. From germline, CDR1 is LGHNA and CDR2 YNFKEQ. This CDR3 is built from 16 residues. This CDR3 is CASSQDISGRRYEQYF. The CDR3 DNA sequence: TGTGCCAGCAGCCAAGACATAAGCGGGAGGCGTTACGAGCAGTACTTC.

This clone was detected once. The genes are TRBV4-1 and TRBJ2-7; D gene ambiguous. This CDR3 has 14 residues. Trimming took off 3 bases at V and 7 bases at J, with 16 bases between the two ends. In germline, CDR1 is MGHRA, CDR2 YSYEKL. The CDR3 nucleotides read TGCGCCAGCAGCCAGCAGTCCAGCTTCCTGGAGCAGTACTTC. Translation: CASSQQSSFLEQYF.

The rearrangement links TRBV27 to TRBJ1-2; 7 bases are a match to TRBD1. V lost 3 bases to trimming and J lost 0 bases; unmatched junction nucleotides: 7. CDR1 and CDR2 from the germline V gene are MNHEY and SMNVEV (reference sequence). This CDR3 region has 16 residues. The CDR3 reads CASSLTGPLANYGYTF. CDR3 nucleotides: TGTGCCAGCAGTTTGACAGGGCCCTTAGCTAACTATGGCTACACCTTC.

V usage is TRBV5-1 and J usage is TRBJ1-3; TRBD1 is a possible D gene (5 bases). The germline V gene encodes CDR1 SGHRS and CDR2 YFSETQ. V was clipped by 0 bases and J by 0 bases, with 13 bases between them. This CDR3 is built from 17 residues. The CDR3 DNA reads TGCGCCAGCAGCTTGGAGGCAGGGACTTTCTCTGGAAACACCATATATTTT. Encoded protein: CASSLEAGTFSGNTIYF.

This clone was recorded only once. The J gene is TRBJ2-5, the V gene TRBV7-3; 15 bases fit TRBD2. Germline lookup yields CDR1 SGHTA and CDR2 FQGTGA. CDR3 length: 16 amino acids. J was trimmed by 2 bases and V by 5 bases; bases with no gene match: 3. The CDR3 DNA follows: TGTGCCAGCAGCCCCGGACTAGCGGGAGGGCAAGAGACCCAGTACTTC. This translates into CASSPGLAGGQETQYF.

The chain has TRBV5-1 and TRBJ2-5; 9 bases fit TRBD1. CDR3 size: 14 residues. Germline trimming cut 2 bases from V and 5 bases from J; bases unmatched to any gene: 4. Germline CDR1 SGHRS, CDR2 YFSETQ. CDR3 nucleotide sequence: TGCGCCAGCAGCTTACAGGGGGCCGGGGAGACCCAGTACTTC. This encodes CASSLQGAGETQYF.

This sequence joins TRBV28 and TRBJ2-7; the match to TRBD2 covers 7 bases. Trimming removed 6 bases from V and 7 bases from J; junction bases left unmatched: 12. CDR1 MDHEN and CDR2 SYDVKM come from the germline V gene. The CDR3 consists of 14 residues. DNA for the CDR3: TGTGCCAGCAGGATGGGGGGGGAAACGGGAGAGCAGTACTTC. It codes for CASRMGGETGEQYF.

This clone appeared a single time. This sequence joins TRBV28 and TRBJ2-3; D unclear. V was shortened by 3 bases and J by 1 base, with 11 bases between the two germline ends. CDR3 size: 15 residues. CDR1 is MDHEN and CDR2 is SYDVKM in the germline V gene. The chain's CDR3 is CASSFLSTRTDTQYF. CDR3 coding DNA: TGTGCCAGCAGTTTTTTGTCTACCCGCACAGATACGCAGTATTTT.

The chain employs TRBV5-1 and TRBJ2-7; 8 nucleotides match TRBD1. The germline V gene encodes CDR1 SGHRS and CDR2 YFSETQ. The CDR3 contains 14 residues. V lost 4 bases to trimming and J lost 2 bases; unmatched junction nucleotides: 5. This CDR3 reads CASSGPGGAYEQYF. CDR3 nucleotide sequence: TGCGCCAGCAGCGGTCCAGGGGGCGCCTACGAGCAGTACTTC.

This chain uses TRBV6-5 with TRBJ2-7; TRBD2 matches 12 bases. This CDR3 region has 14 residues. CDR1 MNHEY and CDR2 SVGAGI come from the germline V gene. After removal of 4 bases from V and 3 bases from J, the junction contained 1 base not matched to a gene. As DNA, the CDR3 is TGTGCCAGCAGTTCGACTAGCGGGAGCTACGAGCAGTACTTC. Residues: CASSSTSGSYEQYF.

V gene TRBV29-1 combines with J gene TRBJ2-3, with TRBD1 matching 8 bases. CDR3 length: 15 amino acids. V lost 8 bases, J lost 2 bases, and 12 bases stayed unmatched. Germline-derived CDR1 and CDR2 are SQVTM and ANQGSEA. This chain's CDR3 is CSTPPTGDITDTQYF. The CDR3 nucleotides read TGCAGCACTCCCCCGACAGGGGACATCACAGATACGCAGTATTTT.

This chain links TRBV9 with TRBJ2-1; a possible D gene is TRBD2 (6 bases). The V end was cut by 0 bases, the J end by 10 bases, with 17 bases between. The CDR3 extends over 15 amino acids. Germline loops: CDR1 SGDLS, CDR2 YYNGEE. CDR3 bases: TGTGCCAGCAGCGTAGGGGCGGGGTACAATGCGGAGCAGTTCTTC. Amino acid sequence: CASSVGAGYNAEQFF.

The rearrangement joins TRBV11-2 to TRBJ2-2, with D possibly matching TRBD1 (6 bases). CDR1 is SGHAT, CDR2 FQNNGV, per germline. V lost 1 base and J lost 5, with 11 bases in between. The CDR3 is 15 amino acids. In nucleotides, the CDR3 is TGTGCCAGCAGCTTAGTCAGGGGAAGTACCGGGGAGCTGTTTTTT. As protein: CASSLVRGSTGELFF.

V usage is TRBV5-1 and J usage is TRBJ2-1, with D possibly TRBD2 on 6 matching bases. CDR3 size: 14 residues. Trimming removed 3 bases from V and 7 bases from J, with 14 bases in between. The germline V gene has CDR1 SGHRS and CDR2 YFSETQ. The CDR3 nucleotides read TGCGCCAGCAGCTCAACGACTAGTTCAAATGAGCAGTTCTTC. Its protein product is CASSSTTSSNEQFF. The full variable domain, with the rest looked up from reference TRBV5-1 and TRBJ2-1, is KAGVTQTPRYLIKTRGQQVTLSCSPISGHRSVSWYQQTPGQGLQFLFEYFSETQRNKGNFPGRFSGRQFSNSRSEMNVSTLELGDSALYLCASSSTTSSNEQFFGPGTRLTVL.

The CDR3 DNA follows: TGTGCCTGCCCCGACAGGGCTGGGGGAAACACCATATATTTT. Amino acids: CACPDRAGGNTIYF. The chain joins TRBV30 to TRBJ1-3; 7 bases agree with TRBD1. In germline, CDR1 is GTSNPN, CDR2 SVGIG (reference sequence). This CDR3 region has 14 residues. With V trimmed by 6 bases and J by 4 bases, 9 bases remained unmatched.

This clone appeared a single time. J is TRBJ1-4 and V is TRBV9; no clear D. CDR1 and CDR2 (germline): SGDLS, YYNGEE. The CDR3 consists of 14 residues. Trimming removed 4 bases from V and 4 bases from J, with 11 bases in between. The CDR3 spells CASSPLSSNEKLFF. CDR3 nucleotides: TGTGCCAGCAGCCCACTGTCCAGTAATGAAAAACTGTTTTTT.

The gene calls are TRBV2 and TRBJ2-7; the D call may be TRBD1 or TRBD2 (6 bases each). CDR1 and CDR2 (germline): SNHLY, FYNNEI. Trimming took off 6 bases at V and 7 bases at J, with 16 bases between the two ends. The CDR3 is made up of 13 amino acids. CDR3 loop: CASRRFGGPEQYF. The CDR3 nucleotides are TGTGCCAGCAGGAGGTTTGGGGGGCCGGAGCAGTACTTC. The full variable domain, with the rest looked up from reference TRBV2 and TRBJ2-7, is EPEVTQTPSHQVTQMGQEVILRCVPISNHLYFYWYRQILGQKVEFLVSFYNNEISEKSEIFDDQFSVERPDGSNFTLKIRSTKLEDSAMYFCASRRFGGPEQYFGPGTRLTVT.

The gene calls are TRBV15 and TRBJ1-2, with D uncertain. CDR1 is LNHNV and CDR2 is YYDKDF in the germline V gene (reference sequence). The CDR3 extends over 15 amino acids. V lost 0 bases, J lost 4 bases, and 12 bases lay in between. CDR3 in DNA: TGTGCCACCAGCAGAGATATCACAGCGAGCTATGGCTACACCTTC. This encodes CATSRDITASYGYTF. The full variable domain, with the rest looked up from reference TRBV15 and TRBJ1-2, is DAMVIQNPRYQVTQFGKPVTLSCSQTLNHNVMYWYQQKSSQAPKLLFHYYDKDFNNEADTPDNFQSRRPNTSFCFLDIRSPGLGDTAMYLCATSRDITASYGYTFGSGTRLTVV.

The rearrangement joins TRBV14 to TRBJ2-3; TRBD2 matches 11 bases. The germline V gene has CDR1 SGHDN and CDR2 FVKESK. Losses at the gene ends were 0 bases for V and 4 bases for J; bases not matched to a gene: 0. The CDR3 sequence is 15 residues long. The CDR3, as DNA: TGTGCCAGCAGCCAAGAACTAGCGGGAGCAGATACGCAGTATTTT. Translation: CASSQELAGADTQYF.

V usage is TRBV10-2 and J usage is TRBJ2-2; a possible D gene is TRBD2 (6 bases). V was pared by 4 bases and J by 3 bases, with 15 bases between. This CDR3 is 16 amino acids long. Germline V gives CDR1 WSHSY, CDR2 SAAADI. The CDR3 loop reads CASSVGGGAYTGELFF. In nucleotides, the CDR3 is TGCGCCAGCAGTGTTGGGGGAGGAGCGTACACCGGGGAGCTGTTTTTT.

The J gene is TRBJ2-7, the V gene TRBV29-1, with TRBD2 matching over 12 bases. V was clipped by 5 bases and J by 3 bases; unmatched bases: 5. Germline lookup yields CDR1 SQVTM and CDR2 ANQGSEA. The CDR3 consists of 14 residues. The CDR3 loop is CSVSGLAGSYEQYF. Written as DNA, the CDR3 is TGCAGCGTTTCCGGACTAGCGGGAAGCTACGAGCAGTACTTC.

The chain couples TRBV11-2 to TRBJ2-1; 10 positions match TRBD2. Germline values: CDR1 SGHAT, CDR2 FQNNGV. The CDR3 sequence is 16 residues long. V lost 4 bases to trimming and J lost 9 bases; unmatched junction nucleotides: 12. The CDR3 here is CASSSLSGRGSGEQFF. For the CDR3, the DNA is TGTGCCAGCAGCTCTTTAAGCGGGAGGGGGTCAGGTGAGCAGTTCTTC.

The gene calls are TRBV10-3 and TRBJ1-5, with a possible D match to TRBD1 (6 bases). Trimming left V 8 bases short and J 4 bases short, with 9 bases between. CDR3 length: 12 residues. CDR1 is ENHRY and CDR2 is SYGVKD in the germline V gene. For the CDR3, the DNA is TGTGCCATCGGGACACAAAATCAGCCCCAGCATTTT. Translated, it gives CAIGTQNQPQHF.

This clone was seen only once. The rearrangement joins TRBV30 to TRBJ2-7; D might be TRBD1 or TRBD2, each matching 7 bases. This CDR3 spans 13 amino acids. V was pared by 0 bases and J by 6 bases, with 12 bases between. Germline CDR1 reads GTSNPN; CDR2 reads SVGIG (reference sequence). This CDR3 reads CAWSVPGGVEQYF. The CDR3, as DNA: TGTGCCTGGAGTGTACCAGGGGGGGTCGAGCAGTACTTC.

Only a few counts were recorded for this clone. The chain uses TRBV2 and TRBJ1-2, with 7 bases lining up with TRBD1. Germline assignment: CDR1 SNHLY and CDR2 FYNNEI. V was clipped by 10 bases and J by 4 bases; unmatched bases: 6. The CDR3 has 12 residues. The CDR3 DNA follows: TGTGCCACCCGGGGACAGCTCTATGGCTACACCTTC. Protein sequence: CATRGQLYGYTF.

The chain uses TRBV7-6 and TRBJ2-2; 7 bases are shared with TRBD1. The junction had 3 bases not matched to a gene; V was cut back by 5 bases and J by 0 bases. Germline-derived CDR1 and CDR2 are SGHVS and FNYEAQ. The CDR3 is 15 residues long. The DNA for the CDR3 is TGTGCCAGCAGCCCGGGACAGACGAACACCGGGGAGCTGTTTTTT. Amino acids: CASSPGQTNTGELFF.